These 31 T cell receptor beta chains were all obtained from the same sample, sequenced in a study of blood T cell repertoires in COVID-19. TCRdb keeps only in-frame clones here, not all; method: immunoSEQ multiplex PCR. The sample shows some 100,000 clones, 91% of them seen only once. The source material was peripheral blood. Receptor source: a man in his 60s with acute or convalescent COVID-19.

Only one count was recorded for this clone. The V call is TRBV30, the J call TRBJ2-3; D ambiguous. V dropped 2 bases and J dropped 5 bases, with 5 bases sitting between them. Germline V gene sequence: CDR1 GTSNPN, CDR2 SVGIG (reference sequence). The CDR3 is 11 residues long. The CDR3 nucleotides read TGTGCCTGGAGTTCCTTAGATACGCAGTATTTT. Translation: CAWSSLDTQYF.

V usage is TRBV28 and J usage is TRBJ1-1; 7 positions match TRBD1. CDR3 size: 15 residues. Germline loops: CDR1 MDHEN, CDR2 SYDVKM. V lost 4 bases and J lost 1; bases outside the gene matches: 6. CDR3 coding DNA: TGTGCCAGCAGTTCTACAGGGGCCACGAACACTGAAGCTTTCTTT. Translated, it gives CASSSTGATNTEAFF.

V usage is TRBV13 and J usage is TRBJ1-2; 7 bases are a match to TRBD1. Per germline, CDR1 PRHDT and CDR2 FYEKMQ (reference sequence). This CDR3 has 16 residues. V dropped 4 bases and J dropped 5; count of bases not matched to a gene: 13. The CDR3 region has the DNA TGTGCCAGCAGCTCCGCCAGGGACAGCAACCTATATGGCTACACCTTC. Amino acids: CASSSARDSNLYGYTF. The whole variable domain, remainder taken from reference TRBV13 and TRBJ1-2, is AAGVIQSPRHLIKEKRETATLKCYPIPRHDTVYWYQQGPGQDPQFLISFYEKMQSDKGSIPDRFSAQQFSDYHSELNMSSLELGDSALYFCASSSARDSNLYGYTFGSGTRLTVV.

This chain connects TRBV5-1 to TRBJ2-7; D call uncertain. The CDR3 is 14 residues long. V was shortened by 1 base and J by 3 bases, with 11 bases between the two germline ends. Per germline, CDR1 SGHRS and CDR2 YFSETQ. CDR3 loop: CASSLFGDGYEQYF. The CDR3 DNA follows: TGCGCCAGCAGCTTGTTTGGAGACGGCTACGAGCAGTACTTC. Using reference TRBV5-1 and TRBJ2-7 for the parts outside the CDR3, the full variable domain is KAGVTQTPRYLIKTRGQQVTLSCSPISGHRSVSWYQQTPGQGLQFLFEYFSETQRNKGNFPGRFSGRQFSNSRSEMNVSTLELGDSALYLCASSLFGDGYEQYFGPGTRLTVT.

CDR3 sequence reads: CASSPRTSRTYNEQFF. Written as DNA, the CDR3 is TGTGCCAGCAGCCCCCGGACAAGCCGAACCTACAATGAGCAGTTCTTC. The J gene is TRBJ2-1, the V gene TRBV7-8, with D maybe TRBD1 (5 bases). The CDR3 runs 16 residues. The germline CDR1 and CDR2 sequences are SGHVS and FQNEAQ. V was pared by 5 bases and J by 2 bases, with 16 bases between.

V is TRBV3-1 (or the pseudogene TRBV3-2) and J is TRBJ1-6, with D possibly TRBD1 on 5 matching bases. The CDR3 contains 15 residues. Germline V CDR1 and CDR2: LGHDT, YNNKEL (reference sequence). V lost 1 base to trimming and J lost 10 bases, with 14 bases between them. CDR3 region: CASSQGAGVESPLHF. In DNA form, the CDR3 reads TGTGCCAGCAGCCAAGGGGCGGGGGTAGAGTCACCCCTCCACTTT.

The chain uses TRBV9 and TRBJ2-1, with D maybe TRBD2 (6 bases). Germline CDR1 reads SGDLS; CDR2 reads YYNGEE. This CDR3 is built from 14 residues. V was trimmed by 6 bases and J by 6 bases, leaving 16 bases between them. The CDR3 sequence is CASTPTLEGNEQFF. CDR3 DNA sequence: TGTGCCAGCACCCCCACCTTGGAGGGCAATGAGCAGTTCTTC.

The V call is TRBV11-3, the J call TRBJ2-5, with 10 bases aligning to TRBD2. Trimming took 5 bases from V and 3 from J; bases not matched to a gene: 9. The CDR3 runs 16 residues. The V gene's germline CDR1 is SGHNT and CDR2 YENEEA. The CDR3 sequence: CASSAGTSDEKETQYF. The CDR3 DNA is TGTGCCAGCAGCGCCGGGACTAGCGACGAAAAAGAGACCCAGTACTTC. The whole variable domain, remainder taken from reference TRBV11-3 and TRBJ2-5, is EAGVVQSPRYKIIEKKQPVAFWCNPISGHNTLYWYLQNLGQGPELLIRYENEEAVDDSQLPKDRFSAERLKGVDSTLKIQPAELGDSAVYLCASSAGTSDEKETQYFGPGTRLLVL.

The chain has TRBV6-5 and TRBJ2-7, with D perhaps matching TRBD2 (6 bases). The CDR3 sequence is 15 residues long. CDR1 is MNHEY and CDR2 is SVGAGI in the germline V gene. Trimming pared 2 bases from V and 0 bases from J, leaving 11 bases between. The CDR3 DNA is TGTGCCAGCAGTTACAGGGCGGGAAACTCCTACGAGCAGTACGTC. It yields the protein CASSYRAGNSYEQYV.

The chain joins TRBV19 to TRBJ2-2; D is possibly TRBD2 (6 bases). This CDR3 is 14 amino acids long. Per the germline V gene, CDR1 is LNHDA and CDR2 is SQIVND (reference sequence). V gave up 3 bases and J gave up 3 bases, with 8 bases separating them. CDR3 protein: CASSMEGYTGELFF. As DNA, the CDR3 is TGTGCCAGTAGTATGGAGGGCTACACCGGGGAGCTGTTTTTT. Combining the CDR3 with reference TRBV19 and TRBJ2-2 gives the whole variable domain DGGITQSPKYLFRKEGQNVTLSCEQNLNHDAMYWYRQDPGQGLRLIYYSQIVNDFQKGDIAEGYSVSREKKESFPLTVTSAQKNPTAFYLCASSMEGYTGELFFGEGSRLTVL.

This chain links TRBV29-1 with TRBJ1-1; 9 bases agree with TRBD1. V trimming: 7 bases; J trimming: 3 bases; junction bases outside the gene matches: 9. Germline CDR1 SQVTM, CDR2 ANQGSEA. This CDR3 is 14 amino acids long. The CDR3 nucleotides read TGCAGCGCACGACAGGGGGGGGACTACACTGAAGCTTTCTTT. It codes for CSARQGGDYTEAFF.

The chain has TRBV28 and TRBJ1-2; TRBD1 is a possible D gene (5 bases). The CDR3 sequence is 14 residues long. Germline V gene data show CDR1 as MDHEN and CDR2 as SYDVKM. The V end was cut by 3 bases, the J end by 7 bases, with 15 bases between. The CDR3 region is CASSFGGGGSGYTF. CDR3 sequence (DNA): TGTGCCAGCAGTTTCGGTGGGGGAGGGTCTGGCTACACCTTC.

J is TRBJ2-2 and V is TRBV10-3; 9 bases agree with TRBD2. In germline, CDR1 is ENHRY, CDR2 SYGVKD. V trimming: 6 bases; J trimming: 4 bases; junction bases outside the gene matches: 6. This CDR3 is 15 amino acids long. CDR3 nucleotide sequence: TGTGCCATCAGATCAAAGACTAGCGGCACCGGGGAGCTGTTTTTT. This translates into CAIRSKTSGTGELFF.

This clone was seen only once. This chain joins TRBV28 and TRBJ2-5; 7 nucleotides line up with TRBD1. Germline loops: CDR1 MDHEN, CDR2 SYDVKM. The V and J ends lost 5 bases and 5 bases, in that order; junction bases with no gene match: 11. CDR3 length equals 15 residues. The CDR3: CASSDRQGLAETQYF. For the CDR3, the DNA is TGTGCCAGCAGTGATCGACAGGGCCTTGCGGAGACCCAGTACTTC.

The chain joins TRBV7-9 to TRBJ2-5; D call uncertain. The CDR3 consists of 16 residues. CDR1 and CDR2 from the germline V gene are SEHNR and FQNEAQ (reference sequence). V lost 4 bases to trimming and J lost 2 bases, with 17 bases between them. The CDR3 spells CASSSPGWYQQETQYF. The CDR3 DNA is TGTGCCAGCAGCTCCCCAGGCTGGTACCAGCAAGAGACCCAGTACTTC.

In its sample, this clone was seen a few times. The chain combines TRBV6-1 with TRBJ1-2; 8 bases match TRBD1. Looked up from germline, CDR1 is MNHNS and CDR2 is SASEGT. This CDR3 is 16 amino acids long. V lost 2 bases and J lost 2; bases outside the gene matches: 7. The CDR3 nucleotides are TGTGCCAGCAGTGAAAGTCGCCCAGGGGGCAACTATGGCTACACCTTC. Protein product: CASSESRPGGNYGYTF.

The chain joins TRBV27 to TRBJ1-2; 8 bases map to TRBD1. CDR1 and CDR2 (germline): MNHEY, SMNVEV (reference sequence). The CDR3 consists of 16 residues. V dropped 6 bases and J dropped 8; count of bases not matched to a gene: 17. The CDR3 region has the DNA TGTGCCAGCAGGCCAATACCGGGACAGGCCCTCGGGGGCTACACCTTC. Translating gives CASRPIPGQALGGYTF.

Notes on this clone: Relative to the germline gene, one junction end is altered; a read error may explain this. The V gene is TRBV18, the J gene TRBJ2-7, with 7 bases matching TRBD1. The germline CDR1 and CDR2 sequences are KGHSH and LQKENI. The CDR3 totals 15 residues. CDR3: CASSPYRDSELPPNF. The CDR3 bases are TGTGCCAGCTCACCTTACCGGGACAGTGAGCTTCCACCGAACTTC.

The V gene is TRBV6-1, the J gene TRBJ2-5, with TRBD1 matching 8 bases. The CDR3 is 16 residues long. With V trimmed by 2 bases and J by 4 bases, 9 bases remained unmatched. CDR1 and CDR2 from the germline V gene are MNHNS and SASEGT. CDR3 nucleotide sequence: TGTGCCAGCAGTGAAACTAGTGGACAGGGTTCAGAGACCCAGTACTTC. Encoded protein: CASSETSGQGSETQYF.

This rearrangement joins TRBV6-5 to TRBJ2-1, with 7 bases identical to TRBD2. Germline CDR1 and CDR2: MNHEY and SVGAGI. V trimming: 10 bases; J trimming: 0 bases; junction bases outside the gene matches: 9. This CDR3 is 15 amino acids long. For the CDR3, the DNA is TGTGCCATCGGAGCGGGACTGAGCTCCTACAATGAGCAGTTCTTC. It yields the protein CAIGAGLSSYNEQFF.

V is TRBV4-1 and J is TRBJ1-4; TRBD1 agrees at 9 bases. The trim removed 1 base at V and 8 bases at J, leaving 5 bases unmatched. The CDR3 loop spans 15 amino acids. Germline assignment: CDR1 MGHRA and CDR2 YSYEKL. The CDR3 region has the DNA TGCGCCAGCAGCCAAGGGGACAGGGATGGAGAAAAACTGTTTTTT. It yields the protein CASSQGDRDGEKLFF.

This chain joins TRBV3-1 (or the pseudogene TRBV3-2) and TRBJ2-1, with 7 bases that match TRBD1. The CDR3 loop spans 11 amino acids. V trimming: 8 bases; J trimming: 12 bases; junction bases outside the gene matches: 7. The germline CDR1 and CDR2 sequences are LGHDT and YNNKEL (reference sequence). CDR3 sequence (DNA): TGTGCCAGCCCCCCCAGGGGGTCGCAGTTCTTC. It yields the protein CASPPRGSQFF.

The CDR3 spells CASSPGLATDTQYF. CDR3 nucleotide sequence: TGCGCCAGCAGTCCAGGACTAGCCACGGATACGCAGTATTTT. V and J are TRBV5-1 and TRBJ2-3, with 8 bases aligning to TRBD2. The CDR3 length is 14 residues. V gave up 5 bases and J gave up 6 bases; unmatched junction bases: 8. CDR1 SGHRS and CDR2 YFSETQ come from the germline V gene.

The chain employs TRBV15 and TRBJ2-2; D gene uncertain. The V end was cut by 1 base, the J end by 4 bases, with 13 bases between. The CDR3 runs 16 residues. Per the germline V gene, CDR1 is LNHNV and CDR2 is YYDKDF (reference sequence). The CDR3 loop reads CATSRVLVGGTGELFF. In DNA, the CDR3 is TGTGCCACCAGCAGAGTTCTAGTTGGTGGCACCGGGGAGCTGTTTTTT.

The CDR3 spells CASSLAGTNYEQYF. As DNA, the CDR3 is TGCGCCAGCAGCTTGGCCGGGACTAACTACGAGCAGTACTTC. The gene calls are TRBV5-1 and TRBJ2-7; 7 nucleotides match TRBD2. Germline CDR1 reads SGHRS; CDR2 reads YFSETQ. CDR3 length: 14 amino acids. Unmatched junction bases numbered 3, after V lost 0 bases and J lost 3 bases.

The chain uses TRBV5-1 and TRBJ1-4; D uncertain. This CDR3 spans 15 amino acids. The germline gives CDR1 SGHRS, CDR2 YFSETQ. The germline V and J ends were trimmed by 0 bases and 8 bases, with 14 bases remaining between them. CDR3 protein: CASSLGLSDEEKLFF. The CDR3 DNA follows: TGCGCCAGCAGCTTGGGATTGAGTGATGAGGAAAAACTGTTTTTT.

The chain employs TRBV5-1 and TRBJ2-1, with D possibly matching TRBD1 (6 bases). Germline assignment: CDR1 SGHRS and CDR2 YFSETQ. The V end lost 0 bases, the J end lost 10 bases, and 17 bases lay between the germline ends. The CDR3 length is 15 residues. The CDR3 bases are TGCGCCAGCAGCTTGGTTGGGACAACAGAATACGAGCAGTTCTTC. The encoded protein is CASSLVGTTEYEQFF.

The rearrangement links TRBV18 to TRBJ2-7; 10 bases agree with TRBD1. V gave up 4 bases and J gave up 6 bases; unmatched junction bases: 6. From germline, CDR1 is KGHSH and CDR2 LQKENI. CDR3 length: 14 residues. The CDR3 loop reads CASSRDRGFLEQYV. CDR3 in DNA: TGTGCCAGCTCACGGGACAGGGGTTTCCTCGAGCAGTACGTC.

The gene calls are TRBV5-1 and TRBJ1-4, with 7 bases fitting TRBD1. Germline V CDR1 and CDR2: SGHRS, YFSETQ. The J segment lost 2 bases and the V segment lost 1 base, leaving 5 bases of the junction unmatched. This CDR3 has 16 residues. The CDR3 region is CASSLTGVSTNEKLFF. The DNA for the CDR3 is TGCGCCAGCAGCTTGACAGGGGTTTCGACTAATGAAAAACTGTTTTTT.

This clone was picked up one time. The rearrangement links TRBV11-2 to TRBJ1-2; D is unresolved. The V and J ends lost 0 bases and 0 bases respectively, with 14 bases between them. Per germline, CDR1 SGHAT and CDR2 FQNNGV. The CDR3 extends over 17 amino acids. CDR3 sequence (DNA): TGTGCCAGCAGCTTAGAGGCGAGGGTTCAAGCTAACTATGGCTACACCTTC. It codes for CASSLEARVQANYGYTF.

The chain uses TRBV10-3 and TRBJ1-5; 7 bases match TRBD1. Germline trimming cut 3 bases from V and 0 bases from J; bases unmatched to any gene: 5. The CDR3 extends over 16 amino acids. Germline assignment: CDR1 ENHRY and CDR2 SYGVKD. CDR3 DNA sequence: TGTGCCATCAGTGAAGCGACAGGGAATAGCAATCAGCCCCAGCATTTT. Encoded protein: CAISEATGNSNQPQHF.